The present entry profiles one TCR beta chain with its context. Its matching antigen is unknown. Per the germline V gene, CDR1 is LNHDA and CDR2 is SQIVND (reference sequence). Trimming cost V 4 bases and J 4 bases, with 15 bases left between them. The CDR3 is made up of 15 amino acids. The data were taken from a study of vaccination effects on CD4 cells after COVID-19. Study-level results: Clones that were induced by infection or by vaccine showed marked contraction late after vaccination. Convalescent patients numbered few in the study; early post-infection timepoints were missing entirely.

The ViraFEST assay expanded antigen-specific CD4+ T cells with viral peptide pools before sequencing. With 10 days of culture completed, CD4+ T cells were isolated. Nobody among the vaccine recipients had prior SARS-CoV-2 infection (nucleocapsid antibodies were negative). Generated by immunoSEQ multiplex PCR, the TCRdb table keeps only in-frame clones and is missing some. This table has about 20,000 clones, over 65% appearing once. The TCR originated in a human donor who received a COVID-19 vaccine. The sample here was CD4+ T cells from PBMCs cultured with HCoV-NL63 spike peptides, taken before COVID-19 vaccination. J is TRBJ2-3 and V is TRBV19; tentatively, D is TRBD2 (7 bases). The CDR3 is CASSNLGGGADTQYF. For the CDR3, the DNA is TGTGCCAGTAGTAACCTCGGAGGGGGGGCAGATACGCAGTATTTT.